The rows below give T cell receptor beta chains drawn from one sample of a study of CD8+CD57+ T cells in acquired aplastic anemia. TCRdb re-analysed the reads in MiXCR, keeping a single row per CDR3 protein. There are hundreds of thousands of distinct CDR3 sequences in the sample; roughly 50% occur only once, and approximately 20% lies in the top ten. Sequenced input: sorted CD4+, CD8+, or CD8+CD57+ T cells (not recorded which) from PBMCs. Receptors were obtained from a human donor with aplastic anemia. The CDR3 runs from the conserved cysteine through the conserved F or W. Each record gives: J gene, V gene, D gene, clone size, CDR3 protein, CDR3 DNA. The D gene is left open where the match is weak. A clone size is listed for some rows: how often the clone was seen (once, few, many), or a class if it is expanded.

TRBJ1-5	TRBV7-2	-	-	CASSSVGRPQHF	TGTGCCAGCAGCTCAGTCGGTCGGCCCCAGCATTTT
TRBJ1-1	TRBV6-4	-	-	CASSASGRTEAFF	TGTGCCAGCAGTGCGTCAGGGCGCACTGAAGCTTTCTTT
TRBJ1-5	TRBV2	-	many	CASSGRGYSNQPQHF	TGTGCCAGCAGTGGCCGGGGGTATAGCAATCAGCCCCAGCATTTT
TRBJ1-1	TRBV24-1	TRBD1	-	CATSDRQGDSAFF	TGTGCCACCAGTGACCGACAGGGTGACTCAGCTTTCTTT
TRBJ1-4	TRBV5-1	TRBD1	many	CASSKGTGNEKLFF	TGCGCCAGCAGCAAAGGGACAGGGAATGAAAAACTGTTTTTT
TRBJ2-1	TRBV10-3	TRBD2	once	CAISEVRTSGDEQFF	TGTGCCATCAGTGAGGTTAGGACTAGTGGAGATGAGCAGTTCTTC
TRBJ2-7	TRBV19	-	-	CASSQQVKGEQYF	TGTGCCAGTAGTCAACAGGTAAAAGGGGAGCAGTACTTC
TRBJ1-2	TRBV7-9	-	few	CASSLGAGHYGYTF	TGTGCCAGCAGCTTAGGTGCAGGGCACTATGGCTACACCTTC
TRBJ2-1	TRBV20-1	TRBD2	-	CSASRLAGGEQFF	TGCAGTGCTTCCCGTCTAGCGGGGGGGGAGCAGTTCTTC
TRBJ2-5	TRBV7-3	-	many	CASSLIGQPQYF	TGTGCCAGCAGCTTAATCGGACAGCCCCAGTACTTC
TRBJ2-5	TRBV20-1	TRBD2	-	CSGGGGWNQPQYF	TGCAGTGGCGGGGGGGGTTGGAATCAGCCCCAGTACTTC
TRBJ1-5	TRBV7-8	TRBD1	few	CASSRDSPNQPQHF	TGTGCCAGCAGCCGGGACAGTCCCAATCAGCCCCAGCATTTT
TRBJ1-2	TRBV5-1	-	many	CASAVAQGSGGYTF	TGCGCCAGCGCCGTGGCACAGGGTTCGGGTGGCTACACCTTC
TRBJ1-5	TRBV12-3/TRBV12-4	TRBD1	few	CASSLGGQGRSQHF	TGTGCCAGCAGTTTAGGGGGACAGGGAAGGAGTCAGCATTTT
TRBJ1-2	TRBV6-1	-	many	CASRQGRYGYTF	TGTGCCAGCAGGCAGGGGCGCTATGGCTACACCTTC
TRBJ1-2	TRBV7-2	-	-	CASSSLGAAF	TGTGCCAGCAGCTCACTGGGGGCAGCCTTC
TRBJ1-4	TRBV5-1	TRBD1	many	CASKVTGVEKLFF	TGCGCCAGCAAGGTGACAGGGGTTGAAAAACTGTTTTTT
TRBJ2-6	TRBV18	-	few	CASSPSGAGANVLTF	TGTGCCAGCTCGCCCTCGGGGGCTGGGGCCAACGTCCTGACTTTC
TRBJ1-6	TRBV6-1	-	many	CASGGQLNSPLHF	TGTGCCAGTGGTGGTCAGTTAAATTCACCCCTCCACTTT
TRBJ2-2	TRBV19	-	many	CASSSQGGGELFF	TGTGCCAGTAGTTCACAGGGAGGCGGGGAGCTGTTTTTT
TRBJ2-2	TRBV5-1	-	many	CASSSNIQGVSTGELFF	TGCGCCAGCAGCTCGAATATACAGGGAGTCAGCACCGGGGAGCTGTTTTTT
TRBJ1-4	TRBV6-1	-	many	CASSSQLGSTGGKLFF	TGTGCCAGCAGTTCGCAGTTGGGATCGACAGGCGGAAAACTGTTTTTT
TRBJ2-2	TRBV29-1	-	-	CSAGSQNTGELFF	TGCAGCGCTGGTAGTCAGAACACCGGGGAGCTGTTCTTT
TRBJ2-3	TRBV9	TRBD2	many	CASSVRGGYTDTQYF	TGTGCCAGCAGCGTACGGGGGGGATATACAGATACGCAGTATTTT
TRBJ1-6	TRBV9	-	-	CASSVLGEDNSPLHF	TGTGCCAGCAGCGTTTTGGGGGAAGATAATTCACCCCTCCACTTT
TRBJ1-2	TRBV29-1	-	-	CSVEEAGVEGYTF	TGCAGCGTTGAAGAGGCAGGGGTGGAAGGCTACACCTTC
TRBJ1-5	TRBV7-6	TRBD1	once	CASSTRQGNQPQHF	TGTGCCAGCAGCACCCGACAGGGGAATCAGCCCCAGCATTTT
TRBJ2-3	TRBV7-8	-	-	CASSLGAGATDTQYF	TGTGCCAGCAGCTTGGGGGCGGGGGCTACAGATACGCAGTATTTT
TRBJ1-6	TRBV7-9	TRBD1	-	CANSLSGQGSNSPLHF	TGTGCCAACAGCCTATCTGGACAGGGAAGTAATTCACCCCTCCACTTT
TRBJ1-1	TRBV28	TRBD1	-	CASSLFPGQSLEAFF	TGTGCCAGCAGTTTATTCCCGGGACAGTCCTTGGAAGCTTTCTTT
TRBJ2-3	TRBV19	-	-	CASRDSMSTDTQYF	TGTGCCAGCCGGGACTCCATGAGCACAGATACGCAGTATTTT
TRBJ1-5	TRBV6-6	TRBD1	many	CASSPQGGGNQPQHF	TGTGCCAGCAGCCCACAGGGGGGAGGCAATCAGCCCCAGCATTTT
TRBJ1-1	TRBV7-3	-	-	CASSSSMNTEAFF	TGTGCCAGCAGCTCGAGCATGAACACTGAAGCTTTCTTT
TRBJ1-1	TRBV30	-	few	CALGHPVAFF	TGTGCATTAGGGCATCCGGTAGCTTTCTTT
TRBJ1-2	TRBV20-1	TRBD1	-	CSAGTGNYGYTF	TGCAGTGCTGGGACAGGGAACTATGGCTACACCTTC
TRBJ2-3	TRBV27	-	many	CASSPGWDTQYF	TGTGCCAGCAGCCCCGGTTGGGATACGCAGTATTTT
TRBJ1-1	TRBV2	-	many	CASTLGPSTEAFF	TGTGCCAGCACCCTAGGCCCTTCGACTGAAGCTTTCTTT
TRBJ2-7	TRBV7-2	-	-	CASSLVYSYEQYF	TGTGCCAGCAGCTTAGTTTACAGTTACGAGCAGTACTTC
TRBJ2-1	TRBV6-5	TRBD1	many	CASSRDRSSYNEQFF	TGTGCCAGCAGTCGGGACAGGAGCTCCTACAATGAGCAGTTCTTC
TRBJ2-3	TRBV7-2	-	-	CASSQGFGARNTQYF	TGCGCCAGCAGCCAAGGATTCGGGGCGCGGAATACGCAGTATTTT
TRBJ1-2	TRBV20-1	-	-	CSALPLRDGDGYGYTF	TGCAGTGCCCTACCCCTCCGGGACGGGGACGGGTATGGCTACACCTTT
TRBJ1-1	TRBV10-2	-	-	CASNPVQGNTEAFF	TGCGCCAGCAACCCCGTCCAGGGGAACACTGAAGCTTTCTTT
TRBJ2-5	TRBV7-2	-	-	CASSSGAAETQYF	TGTGCCAGCAGCTCCGGGGCAGCGGAGACCCAGTACTTC
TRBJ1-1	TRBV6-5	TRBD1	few	CASSRLTGGIDLTEAFF	TGTGCCAGCAGCCGACTCACAGGGGGCATTGACCTCACTGAAGCTTTCTTT
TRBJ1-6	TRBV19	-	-	CASSIRDGNPPLHF	TGTGCCAGTAGTATCCGGGACGGGAATCCACCCCTCCACTTT
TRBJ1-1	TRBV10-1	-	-	CASGFGGSTEAFF	TGCGCCAGCGGCTTCGGGGGAAGCACTGAAGCTTTCTTT
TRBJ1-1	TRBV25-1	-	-	CASSEGGGRTEAFF	TGTGCCAGCAGTGAGGGGGGGGGTCGAACTGAAGCTTTCTTT
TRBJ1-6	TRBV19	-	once	CASSISNSPLHF	TGTGCCAGTAGTATTAGCAATTCACCCCTCCACTTT
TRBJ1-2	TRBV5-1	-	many	CASSPTGYGYTF	TGCGCCAGCAGCCCGACAGGCTATGGCTACACCTTC
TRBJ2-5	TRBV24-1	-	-	CATSDRGTDNRGGQETQYF	TGTGCCACCAGTGATCGGGGGACAGACAACCGGGGGGGCCAAGAGACCCAGTACTTC
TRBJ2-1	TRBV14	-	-	CASNQADYNEQFF	TGTGCCAGCAACCAGGCAGATTACAATGAGCAGTTCTTC
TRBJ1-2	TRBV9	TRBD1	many	CASSVGGQTSSNYGYTF	TGTGCCAGCAGCGTAGGGGGACAGACTTCCTCCAACTATGGCTACACCTTC
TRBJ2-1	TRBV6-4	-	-	CASSEWDQRSNEQFF	TGTGCCAGCAGTGAATGGGACCAGCGGTCCAATGAGCAGTTCTTC
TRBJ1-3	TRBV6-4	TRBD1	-	CASSYGTGAGNTIYF	TGTGCCAGCAGTTACGGGACAGGGGCTGGAAACACCATATATTTT
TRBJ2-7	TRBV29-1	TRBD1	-	CSSPDRGRKDEQYF	TGCAGCTCACCGGACAGGGGGCGCAAAGACGAGCAGTACTTC
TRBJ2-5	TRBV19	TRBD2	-	CASSIGATSGVQETQYF	TGTGCCAGTAGTATAGGGGCGACTAGCGGGGTCCAAGAGACCCAGTACTTC
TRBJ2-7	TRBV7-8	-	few	CASSLGLGGETYEQYF	TGTGCCAGCAGCTTGGGCCTCGGAGGGGAGACCTACGAGCAGTACTTC
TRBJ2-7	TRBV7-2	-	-	CASSLDQSPSYEQYF	TGTGCCAGCAGCTTGGACCAGAGTCCATCATACGAGCAGTACTTC
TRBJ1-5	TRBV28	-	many	CASKPSQDSRGEPQHF	TGTGCCAGCAAGCCCTCCCAGGACAGTCGTGGGGAGCCCCAGCATTTT
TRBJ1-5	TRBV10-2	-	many	CASSETGNQPQHF	TGCGCCAGCAGTGAGACAGGGAATCAGCCCCAGCATTTT